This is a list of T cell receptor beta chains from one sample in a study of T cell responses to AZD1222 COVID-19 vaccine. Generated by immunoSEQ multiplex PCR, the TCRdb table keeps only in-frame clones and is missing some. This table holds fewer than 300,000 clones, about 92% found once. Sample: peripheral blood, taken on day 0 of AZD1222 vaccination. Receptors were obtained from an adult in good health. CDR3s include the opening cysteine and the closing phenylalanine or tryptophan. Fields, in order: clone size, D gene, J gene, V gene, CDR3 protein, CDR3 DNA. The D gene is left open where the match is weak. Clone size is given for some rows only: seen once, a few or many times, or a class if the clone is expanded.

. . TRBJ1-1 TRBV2 CASRNRVSDTEAFF TGTGCCAGCAGAAACAGGGTGTCCGACACTGAAGCTTTCTTT
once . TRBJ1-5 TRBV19 CASSGTGMSQPQHF TGTGCCAGTAGTGGTACAGGGATGAGTCAGCCCCAGCATTTT
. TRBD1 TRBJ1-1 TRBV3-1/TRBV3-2 CASSLRRTGETNTEAFF TGTGCCAGCAGCCTTCGTAGGACAGGGGAAACGAACACTGAAGCTTTCTTT
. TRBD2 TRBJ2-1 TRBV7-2 CASSLVGTSGYNEQFF TGTGCCAGCAGCTTAGTGGGGACTAGCGGGTACAATGAGCAGTTCTTC
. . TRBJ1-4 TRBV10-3 CAISLGGGEKLFF TGTGCCATCAGTCTGGGGGGGGGTGAAAAACTGTTTTTT
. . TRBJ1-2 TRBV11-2 CASSLARPLAADGYTF TGTGCCAGCAGCTTAGCTAGGCCCCTCGCGGCAGATGGCTACACCTTC
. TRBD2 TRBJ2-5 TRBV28 CASSLFSQRGTQYF TGTGCCAGCAGTTTATTCAGCCAGCGGGGGACCCAGTACTTC
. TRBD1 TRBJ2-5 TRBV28 CASSAGQGGETQYF TGTGCCAGCAGTGCCGGACAGGGCGGGGAGACCCAGTACTTC
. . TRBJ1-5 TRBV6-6 CASNERGTQPQHF TGTGCCAGCAACGAACGGGGGACTCAGCCCCAGCATTTT
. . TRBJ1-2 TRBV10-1 CASSESKVSRTEPYGYTF TGCGCCAGCAGTGAGTCGAAAGTCTCGAGGACTGAACCATATGGCTACACCTTC
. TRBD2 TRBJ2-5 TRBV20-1 CSASSRGGRETQYF TGCAGTGCTAGTTCGCGGGGGGGCCGAGAGACCCAGTACTTC
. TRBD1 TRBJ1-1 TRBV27 CASSLYGTGRPEAFF TGTGCCAGCAGTTTGTACGGGACAGGGCGTCCTGAAGCTTTCTTT
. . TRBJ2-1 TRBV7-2 CASSPQDRLYNEQFF TGTGCCAGCAGCCCCCAAGACAGGCTCTACAATGAGCAGTTCTTC
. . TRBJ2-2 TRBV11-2 CASSLTRLGRTGELFF TGTGCCAGCAGCTTAACGAGGTTAGGGAGGACCGGGGAGCTGTTTTTT
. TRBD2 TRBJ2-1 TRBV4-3 CASSQDLAGTFYNEQFF TGCGCCAGCAGCCAAGATCTAGCGGGTACCTTTTACAATGAGCAGTTCTTC
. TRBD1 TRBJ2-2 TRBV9 CASSSGTGGSGELFF TGTGCCAGCAGCTCCGGGACAGGGGGCTCCGGGGAGCTGTTTTTT
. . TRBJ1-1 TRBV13 CAGTPPLNTEAFF TGTGCCGGGACCCCCCCTCTGAACACTGAAGCTTTCTTT
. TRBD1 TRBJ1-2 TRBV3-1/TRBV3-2 CASSHRDRANYGYTF TGTGCCAGCAGCCATCGGGACAGGGCTAACTATGGCTACACCTTC
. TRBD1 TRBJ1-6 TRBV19 CASSIQGAENSPLHF TGTGCCAGTAGTATTCAGGGGGCGGAAAATTCACCCCTCCACTTT
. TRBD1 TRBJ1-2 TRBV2 CASSRDRGLYGYTF TGTGCCAGCAGCCGGGACAGGGGATTGTATGGCTACACCTTC
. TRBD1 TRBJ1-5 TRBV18 CASSPYRGSNQPQHF TGTGCCAGCTCACCATACAGGGGTAGCAATCAGCCCCAGCATTTT
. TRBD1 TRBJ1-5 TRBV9 CASSYDRGDQPQHF TGTGCCAGCAGCTACGACAGGGGGGATCAGCCCCAGCATTTT
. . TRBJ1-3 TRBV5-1 CASSPQGSSGNTIYF TGCGCCAGCAGCCCACAGGGTTCCTCTGGAAACACCATATATTTT
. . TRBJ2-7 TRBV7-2 CASSSPPVYEQYF TGTGCCAGCAGCTCCCCCCCAGTCTACGAGCAGTACTTC
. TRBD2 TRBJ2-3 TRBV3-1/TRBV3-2 CASSPGLAGALNTDTQYF TGTGCCAGCAGCCCGGGACTAGCGGGGGCCCTGAACACAGATACGCAGTATTTT
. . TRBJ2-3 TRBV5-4 CASSSGSTDTQYF TGTGCCAGCAGTTCGGGGAGCACAGATACGCAGTATTTT
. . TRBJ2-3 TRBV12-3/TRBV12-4 CASSQLGTQYF TGTGCCAGCAGCCAACTAGGTACGCAGTATTTT
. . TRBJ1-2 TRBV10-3 CAISEGPPDLRGGYTF TGTGCCATCAGTGAGGGCCCCCCGGACCTGAGAGGTGGCTACACCTTC
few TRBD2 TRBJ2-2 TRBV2 CASSEYGGADGELFF TGTGCCAGCAGTGAATACGGGGGGGCGGACGGGGAGCTGTTTTTT
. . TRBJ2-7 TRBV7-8 CASSLWFYEQYF TGTGCCAGCAGCTTATGGTTTTACGAGCAGTACTTC
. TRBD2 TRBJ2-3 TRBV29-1 CSVGGTSGFTDTQYF TGCAGCGTTGGAGGGACTAGCGGGTTCACAGATACGCAGTATTTT
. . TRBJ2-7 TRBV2 CASTSMGGEQYF TGTGCCAGCACTAGCATGGGAGGAGAGCAGTACTTC
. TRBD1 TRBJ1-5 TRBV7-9 CASSQGGGQPQHF TGTGCCAGCAGCCAGGGGGGTGGACAGCCCCAGCATTTT
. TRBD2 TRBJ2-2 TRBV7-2 CASSPRPLSGGSRGGELFF TGTGCCAGCAGCCCCCGGCCGCTTAGCGGGGGGAGTCGTGGCGGGGAGCTGTTTTTT
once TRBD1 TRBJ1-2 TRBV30 CAWTTQGVDYGYTF TGTGCCTGGACCACACAGGGGGTTGACTATGGCTACACCTTC
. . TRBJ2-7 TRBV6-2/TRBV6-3 CASSYGLIYEQYF TGTGCCAGCAGTTACGGGCTAATCTACGAGCAGTACTTC
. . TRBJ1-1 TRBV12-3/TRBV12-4 CASVRGNTEAFF TGTGCCAGCGTCAGGGGGAACACTGAAGCTTTCTTT
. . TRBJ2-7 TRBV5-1 CASSLVGVYEQYF TGCGCCAGCAGCCTGGTGGGGGTCTACGAGCAGTACTTC
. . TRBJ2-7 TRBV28 CASSPRFSTYEQYF TGTGCCAGCAGTCCCCGGTTTAGCACCTACGAGCAGTACTTC
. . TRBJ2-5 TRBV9 CASSVDSGTQYF TGTGCCAGCAGCGTAGACTCTGGGACCCAGTACTTC
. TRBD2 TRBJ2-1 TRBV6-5 CASSYGGSSYNEQFF TGTGCCAGCAGTTACGGCGGGAGCTCCTACAATGAGCAGTTCTTC
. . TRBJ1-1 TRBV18 CASSPGATVAEAFF TGTGCCAGCTCACCTGGAGCGACAGTTGCTGAAGCTTTCTTT
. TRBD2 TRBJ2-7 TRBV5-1 CASSLDTGGFSYEQYF TGCGCCAGCAGCTTGGATACGGGAGGTTTCTCCTACGAGCAGTACTTC
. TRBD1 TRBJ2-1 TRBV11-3 CASSTGQGYNEQFF TGTGCCAGCAGCACCGGACAGGGTTACAATGAGCAGTTCTTC
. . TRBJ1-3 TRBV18 CASSPSGPVRNTIYF TGTGCCAGCTCACCGTCGGGGCCGGTCCGAAACACCATATATTTT
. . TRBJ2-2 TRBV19 CASSMGREAGELFF TGTGCCAGTAGTATGGGCAGGGAGGCCGGGGAGCTGTTTTTT
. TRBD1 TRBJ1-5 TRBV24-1 CATSDTGAGYSQPQHF TGTGCCACCAGTGATACAGGGGCCGGGTATAGTCAGCCCCAGCATTTT
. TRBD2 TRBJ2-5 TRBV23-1 CASSQLETSGKMETQYF TGCGCCAGCAGTCAATTGGAGACTAGCGGGAAGATGGAGACCCAGTACTTC